This T cell receptor beta chain is from a study of blood T cell repertoires in COVID-19. Study background: What the recovered Cohort 3 donors had was two negative PCRs, clearance, or symptom resolution. The analysed material was cDNA or gDNA that came from T cells, B-cell-depleted T cells, or PBMCs.

V was cut by 2 bases and J by 9 bases, with 11 bases left in between. The germline V gene has CDR1 SGHAT and CDR2 FQNNGV. CDR3 length: 14 residues. Using immunoSEQ multiplex PCR, the repertoire was profiled, and TCRdb retains in-frame clones only, with some absent. The sample includes some 220,000 clones, around 85% of them seen just once. Participants came from roughly 24 US areas, aged about 18 to 89 years. Participants had their cohort set by participant-reported clinical history. The J gene is TRBJ1-6, the V gene TRBV11-2; possible D gene TRBD1, 6 bases. The sequence came from a woman between 50 and 59 years old in a cohort exposed to, infected with or recovered from COVID-19 (not recorded which). The sequenced sample consisted of PBMCs or T cells enriched from blood (not recorded which). The CDR3 loop reads CASSLTRGSSPLHF. Written as DNA, the CDR3 is TGTGCCAGCAGCTTAACCAGGGGAAGTTCACCCCTCCACTTT.